The following is a T cell receptor beta chain sequence with its context. The target antigen is unknown. The entry originates in a study of cytomegalovirus exposure and HLA in healthy donors. General observations from the study: A missense variant in DCLRE1C was later tied to TCR beta V- and J-gene trimming. One later analysis reportedly identified an Asian-associated ancestry cluster that showed fewer N-insertions than the approximately 710-donor mean. Presence/absence analyses assumed roughly uniform sequencing depth across donors, which may not hold.

The study ran its PCR with 60 Vbeta and 13 Jbeta primers. Libraries were prepared by immunoSEQ multiplex PCR; TCRdb keeps only in-frame clonotypes and omits some of them. The sample holds roughly 130,000 clones; 79% are singletons and the top ten take about 1%. Donors were nominally healthy when sampled, though unrecorded immune exposures were likely. CDR1 and CDR2 (germline): PRHDT, FYEKMQ (reference sequence). The CDR3 covers 16 residues. The source is a man between 18 and 35 years old in good health and CMV-seronegative. Input material: PBMCs. The V call is TRBV13, the J call TRBJ2-5; 7 bases are shared with TRBD1. The DNA end lines up better with TRBJ2-7; the J call may be wrong. CDR3 nucleotide sequence: TGTGCCAGCAGCTTACGGGGACAGCGAAGCTCCTACGAGCAGTACTTC. Translated: CASSLRGQRSSYEQYF.